This TCR beta chain appears in the sequencing data of a study of a mutant IDH1 vaccine in newly diagnosed glioma. Study background: Treated patients, averaging roughly 44 years, were about 60% male and about 40% female. Standard pretreatment was either radiotherapy, temozolomide, or, for most, radiochemotherapy with temozolomide. Overall study results and limits: Vaccine-induced immune responses occurred in over 80% of patients. Changes in the top peripheral T cell clonotypes seemingly had no bearing on pseudoprogression.

Per the germline V gene, CDR1 is MNHEY and CDR2 is SMNVEV (reference sequence). The junction had 10 bases not matched to a gene; V was cut back by 3 bases and J by 5 bases. The CDR3 totals 17 residues. The protocol was immunoSEQ multiplex PCR, while the TCRdb copy is restricted to in-frame clones and leaves out a portion. This sample has tens of thousands of clones; about 83% occur once, and the top ten carry 1.5% to 2%. Time point given: baseline, week 1 (first vaccination visit). Treatment indicated: pre-vaccination baseline after standard-of-care therapy. Points on this clone: Its antigen remains unidentified.

This material consisted of PBMCs, taken from a glioma patient treated with radiotherapy, temozolomide or both. The chain uses TRBV27 and TRBJ2-7; TRBD2 matches 13 bases. This clonotype was sampled from a woman in her thirties or forties with glioma. The CDR3 bases are TGTGCCAGCAGTTTTCGACTAGCGGGGGGTTCGCCGCACGAGCAGTACTTC. Residues: CASSFRLAGGSPHEQYF.